These 27 T cell receptor beta chains share one sample of origin, sequenced in a study of blood T cell repertoires in COVID-19. Repertoires were generated with immunoSEQ multiplex PCR, while TCRdb's copy carries only in-frame clones and drops some. The profile covers about 120,000 clones, with 80% to 90% appearing a single time and 19% taken by the ten largest. Sequences were obtained from peripheral blood. These receptors all come from a human donor with acute or convalescent COVID-19. The donor label of this sample is uncertain.

The chain employs TRBV19 and TRBJ2-4; perhaps TRBD2 as D (6 bases). In germline, CDR1 is LNHDA, CDR2 SQIVND (reference sequence). This CDR3 spans 16 amino acids. Between the trimmed V and J ends, which lost 6 bases and 2 bases, there was a span of 17 bases. This CDR3 is CASSTRLVVSKNIQYF. In DNA form, the CDR3 reads TGTGCCAGTAGCACTAGACTAGTAGTATCCAAAAACATTCAGTACTTC.

J is TRBJ2-6 and V is TRBV10-2, with D unresolved. V gave up 2 bases and J gave up 4 bases, with 9 bases separating them. CDR3 length: 15 amino acids. CDR1 and CDR2 from the germline V gene are WSHSY and SAAADI. CDR3 region: CASSENLPGANVLTF. CDR3 coding DNA: TGCGCCAGCAGTGAGAACTTGCCCGGGGCCAACGTCCTGACTTTC.

This clone has a single count. The V call is TRBV10-3, the J call TRBJ1-1, with D maybe TRBD1 (6 bases). CDR1 and CDR2 (germline): ENHRY, SYGVKD. This CDR3 has 16 amino acids. Between the trimmed V and J ends, which lost 0 bases and 4 bases, there was a span of 15 bases. The CDR3 loop reads CAISESEGTQGTEAFF. The CDR3 DNA follows: TGTGCCATCAGTGAGTCAGAAGGGACACAAGGCACTGAAGCTTTCTTT.

The CDR3 bases are TGCGCCAGCAGCCAAGATGTGAGCCGACAGGGGTATGAGCAGTTCTTC. It yields the protein CASSQDVSRQGYEQFF. The V call is TRBV4-1, the J call TRBJ2-1; 8 nucleotides match TRBD1. V was pared by 0 bases and J by 8 bases, with 9 bases of the junction left unmatched. The CDR3 length is 16 residues. Looked up from germline, CDR1 is MGHRA and CDR2 is YSYEKL.

The V and J genes are TRBV7-8 and TRBJ1-3; no firm D call. This CDR3 contains 17 residues. Germline V gene data show CDR1 as SGHVS and CDR2 as FQNEAQ. Deletions cut 2 bases from V and 2 bases from J, with 16 bases between. Here the CDR3 DNA reads TGTGCCAGCAGCTTATCTTTCAACCGGCGGGCTGGAAACACCATATATTTT. Translation: CASSLSFNRRAGNTIYF.

This rearrangement joins TRBV28 to TRBJ2-7, with TRBD1 identical over 8 bases. The CDR3 is made up of 15 amino acids. The germline CDR1 and CDR2 sequences are MDHEN and SYDVKM. With V trimmed by 4 bases and J by 1 base, 6 bases remained unmatched. DNA for the CDR3: TGTGCCAGCAGTTACCGGGACAGGCGATCCTACGAGCAGTACTTC. Translating gives CASSYRDRRSYEQYF. The whole variable domain, filled in from reference TRBV28 and TRBJ2-7, reads DVKVTQSSRYLVKRTGEKVFLECVQDMDHENMFWYRQDPGLGLRLIYFSYDVKMKEKGDIPEGYSVSREKKERFSLILESASTNQTSMYLCASSYRDRRSYEQYFGPGTRLTVT.

The V and J genes are TRBV9 and TRBJ1-1; the D is unclear. This CDR3 region has 13 residues. V gave up 4 bases and J gave up 6 bases, with 13 bases separating them. Germline CDR1 reads SGDLS; CDR2 reads YYNGEE. The CDR3 nucleotides read TGTGCCAGCAGCCCGGGCGGAGGGCCTGAAGCTTTCTTT. Translating it yields CASSPGGGPEAFF.

This clone was seen once. CDR3 protein: CASSLGVGKNTEAFF. CDR3 coding DNA: TGCGCCAGCAGCTTGGGAGTGGGCAAGAACACTGAAGCTTTCTTT. The chain has TRBV5-1 and TRBJ1-1; D is ambiguous. The V and J ends lost 0 bases and 1 base respectively, with 10 bases between them. Germline V CDR1 and CDR2: SGHRS, YFSETQ. This CDR3 contains 15 residues.

This chain connects TRBV7-9 to TRBJ2-2, with TRBD1 matching over 7 bases. The CDR3 sequence is 14 residues long. V dropped 4 bases and J dropped 4; count of bases not matched to a gene: 3. In germline, CDR1 is SEHNR, CDR2 FQNEAQ (reference sequence). The DNA of the CDR3 is TGTGCCAGCAGCTCAGGGGGTTCCACCGGGGAGCTGTTTTTT. Its protein product is CASSSGGSTGELFF.

The chain uses TRBV7-3 and TRBJ1-2, with 7 bases aligning to TRBD1. J lost 0 bases, V lost 5 bases, and 6 bases had no gene match. The CDR3 extends over 15 amino acids. Germline V gene sequence: CDR1 SGHTA, CDR2 FQGTGA. The CDR3 loop is CASSLGQAPNYGYTF. In DNA, the CDR3 is TGTGCCAGCAGCCTCGGACAGGCCCCTAACTATGGCTACACCTTC.

The genes are TRBV4-3 and TRBJ2-3; TRBD2 matches 10 bases. CDR3 length: 17 residues. Trimming took 0 bases from V and 6 from J; bases not matched to a gene: 9. Germline V gives CDR1 LGHNA, CDR2 YSLEER. The CDR3 region is CASSQDWASGGGDTQYF. The CDR3 region has the DNA TGCGCCAGCAGCCAAGATTGGGCTAGCGGGGGAGGGGATACGCAGTATTTT.

The genes are TRBV7-3 and TRBJ2-1; 10 bases agree with TRBD2. V shed 7 bases and J 0 bases; nucleotides not matched to a gene: 12. The CDR3 is 18 amino acids. Germline values: CDR1 SGHTA, CDR2 FQGTGA. Here the CDR3 DNA reads TGTGCCAGCACCCCCTACGGGCTAGCGGGGGCCTCCTACAATGAGCAGTTCTTC. Encoded protein: CASTPYGLAGASYNEQFF.

The V gene is TRBV19, the J gene TRBJ2-3; no reliable D call. The CDR3 consists of 15 residues. Germline loops: CDR1 LNHDA, CDR2 SQIVND (reference sequence). The germline V and J ends were trimmed by 1 base and 0 bases, with 8 bases remaining between them. The chain's CDR3 is CASSIVGSSTDTQYF. CDR3 coding DNA: TGTGCCAGTAGTATAGTGGGCTCTAGCACAGATACGCAGTATTTT.

The chain employs TRBV4-2 and TRBJ2-1, with 13 bases that match TRBD2. Germline V gives CDR1 LGHNA, CDR2 YNFKEQ. Trimming cost V 1 base and J 5 bases; bases outside gene matches: 5. CDR3 length equals 17 residues. The CDR3 is CASSQVFGTSGNNEQFF. CDR3 in DNA: TGTGCCAGCAGCCAAGTTTTCGGGACTAGCGGGAACAATGAGCAGTTCTTC.

The chain combines TRBV27 with TRBJ2-1; TRBD2 matches 7 bases. CDR1 is MNHEY, CDR2 SMNVEV, per germline (reference sequence). The CDR3 covers 14 residues. J gave up 5 bases and V 4 bases, and 5 bases lay outside the gene matches. The CDR3 coding sequence is TGTGCCAGCAGTTCGCTAGCGGAGAACAATGAGCAGTTCTTC. Translation gives CASSSLAENNEQFF.

This clone turned up a few times. The chain recombines TRBV19 with TRBJ2-1, with 7 bases lining up with TRBD2. V dropped 9 bases and J dropped 2; count of bases not matched to a gene: 7. There are 14 residues in the CDR3. CDR1 is LNHDA, CDR2 SQIVND, per germline (reference sequence). CDR3 region: CASTLAGAYNEQFF. Written as DNA, the CDR3 is TGTGCCAGCACTCTTGCGGGAGCCTACAATGAGCAGTTCTTC.

V gene TRBV4-1 combines with J gene TRBJ1-1, with 7 bases fitting TRBD1. Germline values: CDR1 MGHRA, CDR2 YSYEKL. Unmatched junction bases numbered 5, after V lost 6 bases and J lost 4 bases. The CDR3 is 13 amino acids. Written as DNA, the CDR3 is TGCGCCAGCAGGCAGGGGGTCGGCACTGAAGCTTTCTTT. Translation gives CASRQGVGTEAFF.

V gene TRBV3-1 (or the pseudogene TRBV3-2) combines with J gene TRBJ1-3; no clear D gene. The CDR3 contains 13 residues. Germline lookup yields CDR1 LGHDT and CDR2 YNNKEL (reference sequence). Trimming took 0 bases from V and 4 from J, leaving 4 bases between them. Written as DNA, the CDR3 is TGTGCCAGCAGCCAAGACACAGGAAACACCATATATTTT. Protein product: CASSQDTGNTIYF.

This chain connects TRBV7-9 to TRBJ2-5; D unresolved. The CDR3 is 15 residues long. Trimming shortened V by 5 bases and J by 2 bases, and 15 bases separated the two germline ends. Germline V gene sequence: CDR1 SEHNR, CDR2 FQNEAQ (reference sequence). CDR3 protein: CASSIYVRMQETQYF. DNA for the CDR3: TGTGCCAGCAGCATTTACGTCAGGATGCAAGAGACCCAGTACTTC. The whole variable domain, filled in from reference TRBV7-9 and TRBJ2-5, reads DTGVSQNPRHKITKRGQNVTFRCDPISEHNRLYWYRQTLGQGPEFLTYFQNEAQLEKSRLLSDRFSAERPKGSFSTLEIQRTEQGDSAMYLCASSIYVRMQETQYFGPGTRLLVL.

The gene calls are TRBV6-5 and TRBJ2-3, with D unresolved. The ends were cut back, 2 bases at V and 4 bases at J, with 13 bases in the middle. Germline V lookup: CDR1 MNHEY, CDR2 SVGAGI. The CDR3 covers 15 residues. Here the CDR3 reads CASSYGGLSSDTQYF. CDR3 bases: TGTGCCAGCAGTTACGGCGGATTGAGTTCAGATACGCAGTATTTT.

Remarks on this clone: This same CDR3 is encoded by further DNA sequences in the sample. The J gene is TRBJ2-4, the V gene TRBV5-4; possible D gene TRBD1, 5 bases. With 1 base removed from V and 7 bases from J, the gap between germline ends came to 12 bases. The germline CDR1 and CDR2 sequences are SGHNT and YYREEE (reference sequence). This CDR3 has 14 amino acids. The CDR3 DNA sequence: TGTGCCAGCAGCTTGCAGCAGGGTGTGAACATTCAGTACTTC. Residues: CASSLQQGVNIQYF.

V gene TRBV7-2 combines with J gene TRBJ2-1; 10 nucleotides align to TRBD2. The CDR3 totals 13 residues. Losses at the gene ends were 5 bases for V and 16 bases for J; bases not matched to a gene: 11. Per germline, CDR1 SGHTA and CDR2 FQGNSA. The CDR3 nucleotides read TGTGCCAGCAGCAAACAGCTAGCGGGGGAAGTATTCTTC. This sequence encodes CASSKQLAGEVFF.

The V gene is TRBV7-9, the J gene TRBJ1-2, with 12 bases matching TRBD1. The CDR3 covers 17 residues. V dropped 0 bases and J dropped 3; count of bases not matched to a gene: 5. Per germline, CDR1 SEHNR and CDR2 FQNEAQ (reference sequence). In DNA, the CDR3 is TGTGCCAGCAGCTTAGCGAAGGGACAGGGGGCACACTATGGCTACACCTTC. This translates into CASSLAKGQGAHYGYTF. Drawing the rest from reference TRBV7-9 and TRBJ1-2, the complete variable domain is DTGVSQNPRHKITKRGQNVTFRCDPISEHNRLYWYRQTLGQGPEFLTYFQNEAQLEKSRLLSDRFSAERPKGSFSTLEIQRTEQGDSAMYLCASSLAKGQGAHYGYTFGSGTRLTVV.

The V call is TRBV2, the J call TRBJ1-2; D gene unclear. CDR1 is SNHLY, CDR2 FYNNEI, per germline. V gave up 3 bases and J gave up 4 bases, with 15 bases separating them. This CDR3 has 15 residues. The chain's CDR3 is CASSDLRHVGYGYTF. CDR3 bases: TGTGCCAGCAGTGACCTACGACACGTAGGCTATGGCTACACCTTC.

This clone was seen a few times. The chain has TRBV7-9 and TRBJ2-7; 12 bases match TRBD2. J lost 2 bases, V lost 3 bases, and 8 bases had no gene match. The V gene's germline CDR1 is SEHNR and CDR2 FQNEAQ (reference sequence). The CDR3 runs to 17 residues. DNA of the CDR3: TGTGCCAGCAGCTTTACAACACTAGCGGGAGGAACCTACGAGCAGTACTTC. It translates to CASSFTTLAGGTYEQYF.

This chain connects TRBV6-1 to TRBJ1-6; D might be TRBD1 (6 bases). This CDR3 spans 19 amino acids. The germline gives CDR1 MNHNS, CDR2 SASEGT. The germline V and J ends were trimmed by 0 bases and 0 bases, with 15 bases remaining between them. CDR3 protein: CASSEAGGRESSYNSPLHF. The CDR3 nucleotides read TGTGCCAGCAGTGAAGCTGGGGGCAGGGAAAGCTCCTATAATTCACCCCTCCACTTT.

This chain joins TRBV7-9 and TRBJ1-3; 7 positions agree with TRBD1. The V segment lost 5 bases and the J segment 3 bases; nucleotides outside the gene matches: 19. The CDR3 totals 19 residues. Germline CDR1 is SEHNR and CDR2 is FQNEAQ (reference sequence). The CDR3, as DNA: TGTGCCAGCAGCGCAGCTCGGGTGAGCCGACAGGGCCTTGGAAACACCATATATTTT. The encoded protein is CASSAARVSRQGLGNTIYF.